This is a list of T cell receptor beta chains from one sample in a study of tumor-infiltrating lymphocytes in localized non-small cell lung cancer. Libraries were prepared by immunoSEQ multiplex PCR; TCRdb keeps only in-frame clonotypes and omits some of them. The sample contains about 10,000 clones, roughly 60% of which appear only once. Sequencing was carried out using uninvolved lung tissue not adjacent to the tumor. The receptors originated from a human donor with non-small cell lung cancer. Both conserved end residues are part of each CDR3. A D gene is named only where the DNA matches it firmly. Expanded clones are given a class, and other clones once, few, many or no size at all.

CDR3nt: TGTGCCAGCAGCGTGTCTAGCGGGAACAATGAGCAGTTCTTC
CDR3aa: CASSVSSGNNEQFF
j_gene: TRBJ2-1
d_gene: TRBD2
abundance: few
v_gene: TRBV9

CDR3nt: TGTGCCAGCAGCCCTTTACGGGACATTGAAAAACTGTTTTTT
CDR3aa: CASSPLRDIEKLFF
j_gene: TRBJ1-4
d_gene: NA
abundance: few
v_gene: TRBV6-5

CDR3nt: TGTGCCAGCAGTGATCCGACGGAGGACTATGGCTACACCTTC
CDR3aa: CASSDPTEDYGYTF
j_gene: TRBJ1-2
d_gene: NA
abundance: once
v_gene: TRBV25-1

CDR3nt: TGTGCCAGCAGCTTAGCAGGGACTAATGAAAAACTGTTTTTT
CDR3aa: CASSLAGTNEKLFF
j_gene: TRBJ1-4
d_gene: NA
abundance: NA
v_gene: TRBV7-2

CDR3nt: TGTGCCAGCAGCCCCCAAACTCCCAGGACGGCTAACTATGGCTACACCTTC
CDR3aa: CASSPQTPRTANYGYTF
j_gene: TRBJ1-2
d_gene: NA
abundance: NA
v_gene: TRBV5-4

CDR3nt: TGTGCCAGCGGTCTTACAGGGGAACGTACTCAGCCCCAGCATTTT
CDR3aa: CASGLTGERTQPQHF
j_gene: TRBJ1-5
d_gene: TRBD1
abundance: NA
v_gene: TRBV2

CDR3nt: TGTGCTAGCAGCCAGGGACAGGGCACTGAAGCTTTCTTT
CDR3aa: CASSQGQGTEAFF
j_gene: TRBJ1-1
d_gene: TRBD1
abundance: NA
v_gene: TRBV7-7

CDR3nt: TGTGCCAGCAGTTCCGCCGGGACAGGGAAAAATGAGCAGTTCTTC
CDR3aa: CASSSAGTGKNEQFF
j_gene: TRBJ2-1
d_gene: TRBD1
abundance: NA
v_gene: TRBV27

CDR3nt: TGTGCCAGCAGCCGAGGGGGGAACACTGAAGCTTTCTTT
CDR3aa: CASSRGGNTEAFF
j_gene: TRBJ1-1
d_gene: NA
abundance: NA
v_gene: TRBV9

CDR3nt: TGTGCCAGCACCCGGACTAGCGGGGTCCTAGCCAAAAACATTCAGTACTTC
CDR3aa: CASTRTSGVLAKNIQYF
j_gene: TRBJ2-4
d_gene: TRBD2
abundance: NA
v_gene: TRBV11-2

CDR3nt: TGTGCCAGCAGCCCGCCCAGCTCTGGGGCCAACGTCCTGACTTTC
CDR3aa: CASSPPSSGANVLTF
j_gene: TRBJ2-6
d_gene: NA
abundance: NA
v_gene: TRBV9

CDR3nt: TGCGCCAGCACTAACTCTCCGGGGGGTAACTACGAGCAGTACTTC
CDR3aa: CASTNSPGGNYEQYF
j_gene: TRBJ2-7
d_gene: TRBD2
abundance: medium-sized
v_gene: TRBV5-1

CDR3nt: TGTGCCAGCAGCTTAGGAGGAAAACTGTTTTTT
CDR3aa: CASSLGGKLFF
j_gene: TRBJ1-4
d_gene: NA
abundance: NA
v_gene: TRBV11-3

CDR3nt: TGTGCCAGCAGCCAAATGATGGATAGAGGTGGCTACACCTTC
CDR3aa: CASSQMMDRGGYTF
j_gene: TRBJ1-2
d_gene: NA
abundance: NA
v_gene: TRBV4-2

CDR3nt: TGCGCCAGCAGCTTGGAGGGGGGGAATTCACCCCTCCACTTT
CDR3aa: CASSLEGGNSPLHF
j_gene: TRBJ1-6
d_gene: NA
abundance: NA
v_gene: TRBV5-1

CDR3nt: TGTGCCAGCAGCTCTCCGAGCACTGAAGCTTTCTTT
CDR3aa: CASSSPSTEAFF
j_gene: TRBJ1-1
d_gene: NA
abundance: medium-sized
v_gene: TRBV7-2

CDR3nt: TGTGCCAGCAGCTTGGGGATGACAGGGGCGAACACCATATATTTT
CDR3aa: CASSLGMTGANTIYF
j_gene: TRBJ1-3
d_gene: TRBD1
abundance: NA
v_gene: TRBV5-5

CDR3nt: TGTGCCAGCAGTTTGACCACCAGGGAGCGGGGTTCACCCCTCCACTTT
CDR3aa: CASSLTTRERGSPLHF
j_gene: TRBJ1-6
d_gene: NA
abundance: once
v_gene: TRBV28

CDR3nt: TGTGCCAGCAGCTTGGGAGACAGGGAGTACTTC
CDR3aa: CASSLGDREYF
j_gene: TRBJ2-7
d_gene: TRBD1
abundance: NA
v_gene: TRBV5-4

CDR3nt: TGTGCCAGCAGCCTCCGGGACAGGGGATTCGAGCAGTACTTC
CDR3aa: CASSLRDRGFEQYF
j_gene: TRBJ2-7
d_gene: TRBD1
abundance: medium-sized
v_gene: TRBV14

CDR3nt: TGTGCCAGCAGTTACGGCGGCGGGGCTGCCACTGAAGCTTTCTTT
CDR3aa: CASSYGGGAATEAFF
j_gene: TRBJ1-1
d_gene: NA
abundance: few
v_gene: TRBV6-6

CDR3nt: TGTGCCAGCAGATTAGTTGGGTCCGAGCAGTTCTTC
CDR3aa: CASRLVGSEQFF
j_gene: TRBJ2-1
d_gene: NA
abundance: NA
v_gene: TRBV2

CDR3nt: TGCGCCAGCAGGGGGACAGGGGGCACCGGGGAGCTGTTTTTT
CDR3aa: CASRGTGGTGELFF
j_gene: TRBJ2-2
d_gene: TRBD1
abundance: NA
v_gene: TRBV23-1

CDR3nt: TGTGCCAGCAGCTTAGGACTAGCGGGGGTAGGTACCGCCTACGAGCAGTACTTC
CDR3aa: CASSLGLAGVGTAYEQYF
j_gene: TRBJ2-7
d_gene: TRBD2
abundance: NA
v_gene: TRBV9

CDR3nt: TGTGCCAGCAGCTCGGGACCCCAGGGTTCACCCCTCCACTTT
CDR3aa: CASSSGPQGSPLHF
j_gene: TRBJ1-6
d_gene: NA
abundance: few
v_gene: TRBV11-2

CDR3nt: TGTGCCAGCAGCTTAGGGGACACTCATGGGCCCCAGCATTTT
CDR3aa: CASSLGDTHGPQHF
j_gene: TRBJ1-5
d_gene: NA
abundance: NA
v_gene: TRBV7-1

CDR3nt: TGTGCCAGCAGCTTTACGATGCGGGGGGGCAACACTAATGAGCAGTTCTTC
CDR3aa: CASSFTMRGGNTNEQFF
j_gene: TRBJ2-1
d_gene: TRBD2
abundance: medium-sized
v_gene: TRBV13

CDR3nt: TGTGCCAGCAGTTACAAGGGGGAACCCCCCTGGTCACCCCTCCACTTT
CDR3aa: CASSYKGEPPWSPLHF
j_gene: TRBJ1-6
d_gene: NA
abundance: NA
v_gene: TRBV6-6

CDR3nt: TGTGCCAGCAGCGGACAGGGGGACACTGAAGCTTTCTTT
CDR3aa: CASSGQGDTEAFF
j_gene: TRBJ1-1
d_gene: TRBD1
abundance: few
v_gene: TRBV7-3